What follows are 7 T cell receptor beta chains derived from one specimen sequenced in a study of regulatory T cells in long-lasting Graves disease. Time point given: persistent/refractory GD, antithyroid drugs over 5 years with positive TRAb. Following extraction of RNA from PBMCs, that RNA was used to make the TCR library. Combining iRepertoire HTBI primers with Arm-PCR of CDR3 regions, the authors built TCR beta libraries. One entry per CDR3 protein, called by TCRdb with MiXCR from the multiplex PCR reads. This sample has about 470,000 distinct CDR3 sequences; 20% to 25% occur once, and the top ten carry roughly 6.9%. Specimen: peripheral blood mononuclear cells (PBMCs), collected when the disease was refractory, from a patient treated with antithyroid drugs. The receptors derive from a female donor with Graves disease.

This rearrangement joins TRBV9 to TRBJ1-1; the D is unclear. Trimming shortened V by 3 bases and J by 1 base, and 7 bases separated the two germline ends. This CDR3 region has 13 residues. The germline V gene encodes CDR1 SGDLS and CDR2 YYNGEE. CDR3 sequence reads: CASSAIPNTEAFF. The CDR3 nucleotides are TGTGCCAGCAGCGCCATACCGAACACTGAAGCTTTCTTT. Full variable domain (missing parts from reference TRBV9 and TRBJ1-1): DSGVTQTPKHLITATGQRVTLRCSPRSGDLSVYWYQQSLDQGLQFLIQYYNGEERAKGNILERFSAQQFPDLHSELNLSSLELGDSALYFCASSAIPNTEAFFGQGTRLTVV.

The rearrangement uses TRBV12-3 or TRBV12-4 and TRBJ1-1; possibly TRBD1 for D (5 bases). The CDR3 consists of 13 residues. The V end was cut by 1 base, the J end by 11 bases, with 14 bases between. CDR3: CASSLGDGRRAFF. The CDR3, as DNA: TGTGCCAGCAGTTTAGGGGACGGTCGTCGGGCTTTCTTT.

The V and J genes are TRBV7-9 and TRBJ2-2; 7 bases agree with TRBD2. V gave up 5 bases and J gave up 0 bases; unmatched junction bases: 6. In germline, CDR1 is SEHNR, CDR2 FQNEAQ (reference sequence). CDR3 length equals 16 residues. For the CDR3, the DNA is TGTGCCAGCAGCCTTGGGAGCGGGGCGAACACCGGGGAGCTGTTTTTT. Its protein product is CASSLGSGANTGELFF.

This clonotype has a handful of counts. V gene TRBV10-2 combines with J gene TRBJ1-5; D gene uncertain. Germline V CDR1 and CDR2: WSHSY, SAAADI. This CDR3 has 14 amino acids. Trimming pared 0 bases from V and 3 bases from J, leaving 6 bases between. CDR3 in amino acids: CASSESGANQPQHF. The DNA for the CDR3 is TGCGCCAGCAGTGAGTCGGGTGCCAATCAGCCCCAGCATTTT.

The J gene is TRBJ2-7, the V gene TRBV5-1; D is perhaps TRBD2 (6 bases). Trimming stripped 5 bases from V and 5 bases from J, with 14 bases between. The germline gives CDR1 SGHRS, CDR2 YFSETQ. The CDR3 extends over 13 amino acids. This CDR3 is CASRLGGPNEQYF. The CDR3 DNA is TGCGCCAGCAGGCTAGGAGGGCCGAACGAGCAGTACTTC.

The chain uses TRBV15 and TRBJ1-1, with 7 bases lining up with TRBD1. V trimming: 4 bases; J trimming: 3 bases; junction bases outside the gene matches: 5. The CDR3 is 14 residues long. Germline V gives CDR1 LNHNV, CDR2 YYDKDF (reference sequence). CDR3 protein: CATSTGGAHTEAFF. CDR3 in DNA: TGTGCCACCAGCACAGGGGGGGCGCACACTGAAGCTTTCTTT. Together with reference TRBV15 and TRBJ1-1, the CDR3 gives the full variable domain: DAMVIQNPRYQVTQFGKPVTLSCSQTLNHNVMYWYQQKSSQAPKLLFHYYDKDFNNEADTPDNFQSRRPNTSFCFLDIRSPGLGDTAMYLCATSTGGAHTEAFFGQGTRLTVV.

This clonotype was found a few times. The chain couples TRBV29-1 to TRBJ2-5; D may be TRBD1 (6 bases). Germline CDR1 and CDR2: SQVTM and ANQGSEA. This CDR3 has 12 amino acids. V lost 5 bases, J lost 5 bases, and 12 bases lay in between. The CDR3 DNA is TGCAGCGTTAGCTGGGGGCTCGAGACCCAGTACTTC. Residues: CSVSWGLETQYF.